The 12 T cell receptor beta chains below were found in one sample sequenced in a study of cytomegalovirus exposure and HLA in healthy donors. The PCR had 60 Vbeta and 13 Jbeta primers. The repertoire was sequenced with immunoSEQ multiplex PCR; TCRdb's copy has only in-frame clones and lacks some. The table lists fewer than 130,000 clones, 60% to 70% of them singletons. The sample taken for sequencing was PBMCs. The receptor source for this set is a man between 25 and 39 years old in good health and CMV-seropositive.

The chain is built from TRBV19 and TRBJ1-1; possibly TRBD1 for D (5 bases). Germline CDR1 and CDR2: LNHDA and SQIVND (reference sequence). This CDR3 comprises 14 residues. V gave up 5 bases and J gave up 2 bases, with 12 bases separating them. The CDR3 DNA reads TGTGCCAGTAGTGACGACAGCTATAACACTGAAGCTTTCTTT. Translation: CASSDDSYNTEAFF.

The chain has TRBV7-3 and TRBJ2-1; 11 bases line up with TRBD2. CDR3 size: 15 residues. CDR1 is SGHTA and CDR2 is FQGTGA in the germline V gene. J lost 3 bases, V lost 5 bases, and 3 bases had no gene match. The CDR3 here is CASSILAGVYNEQFF. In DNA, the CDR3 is TGTGCCAGCAGCATACTAGCGGGGGTCTACAATGAGCAGTTCTTC.

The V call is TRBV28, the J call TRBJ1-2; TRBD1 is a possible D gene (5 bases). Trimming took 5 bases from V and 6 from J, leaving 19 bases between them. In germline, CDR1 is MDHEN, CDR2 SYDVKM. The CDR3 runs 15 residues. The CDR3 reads CASSPAGTPGDGYTF. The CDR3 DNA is TGTGCCAGCAGTCCCGCAGGGACTCCGGGAGATGGCTACACCTTC.

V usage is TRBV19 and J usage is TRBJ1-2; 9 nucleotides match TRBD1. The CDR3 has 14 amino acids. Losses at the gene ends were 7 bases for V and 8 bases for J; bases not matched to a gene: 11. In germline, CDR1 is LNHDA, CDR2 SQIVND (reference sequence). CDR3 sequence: CASNDGDRVWGYTF. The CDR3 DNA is TGTGCCAGTAACGATGGGGACAGGGTGTGGGGCTACACCTTC.

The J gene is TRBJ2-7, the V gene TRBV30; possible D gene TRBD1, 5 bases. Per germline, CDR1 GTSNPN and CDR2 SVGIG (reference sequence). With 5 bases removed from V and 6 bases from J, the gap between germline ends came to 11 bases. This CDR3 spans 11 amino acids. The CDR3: CAWSLQGEQYF. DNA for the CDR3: TGTGCCTGGTCACTCCAGGGCGAGCAGTACTTC.

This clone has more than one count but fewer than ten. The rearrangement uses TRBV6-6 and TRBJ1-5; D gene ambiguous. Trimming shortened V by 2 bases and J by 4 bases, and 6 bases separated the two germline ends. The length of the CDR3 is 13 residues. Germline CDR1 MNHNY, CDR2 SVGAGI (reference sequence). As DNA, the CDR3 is TGTGCCAGCAGTTACGCAGAAAATCAGCCCCAGCATTTT. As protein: CASSYAENQPQHF.

The CDR3 nucleotides read TGTGCCAGCAGTTACAATGACAGGGGACGAACTGAAGCTTTCTTT. Its protein is CASSYNDRGRTEAFF. This chain connects TRBV6-5 to TRBJ1-1; 8 bases agree with TRBD1. The CDR3 loop spans 15 amino acids. Germline V gives CDR1 MNHEY, CDR2 SVGAGI. J was trimmed by 5 bases and V by 2 bases; bases with no gene match: 7.

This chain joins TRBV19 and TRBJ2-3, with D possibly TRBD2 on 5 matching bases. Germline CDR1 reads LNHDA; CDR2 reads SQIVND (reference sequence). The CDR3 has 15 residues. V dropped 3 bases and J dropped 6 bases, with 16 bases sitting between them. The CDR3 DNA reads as TGTGCCAGTAGTATTGCGGGCGCCAACTCGGATACGCAGTATTTT. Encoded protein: CASSIAGANSDTQYF.

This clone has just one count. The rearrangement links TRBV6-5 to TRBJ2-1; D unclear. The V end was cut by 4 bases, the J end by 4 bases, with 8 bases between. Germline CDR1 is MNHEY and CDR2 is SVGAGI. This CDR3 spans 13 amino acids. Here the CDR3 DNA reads TGTGCCAGCAGTTTGGCTGTTTACAATGAGCAGTTCTTC. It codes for CASSLAVYNEQFF.

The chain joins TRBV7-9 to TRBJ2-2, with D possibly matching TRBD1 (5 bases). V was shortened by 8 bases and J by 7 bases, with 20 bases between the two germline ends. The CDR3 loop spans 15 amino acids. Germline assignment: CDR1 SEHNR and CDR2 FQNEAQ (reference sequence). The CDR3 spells CASQSSRVEVGELFF. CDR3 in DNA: TGTGCCAGCCAATCTTCCAGGGTTGAGGTCGGGGAGCTGTTTTTT.

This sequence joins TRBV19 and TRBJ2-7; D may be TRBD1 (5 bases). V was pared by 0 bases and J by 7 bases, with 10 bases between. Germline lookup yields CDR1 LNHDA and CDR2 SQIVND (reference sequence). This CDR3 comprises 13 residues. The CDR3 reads CASSIDAGKEQYF. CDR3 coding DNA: TGTGCCAGTAGTATAGATGCAGGGAAAGAGCAGTACTTC.

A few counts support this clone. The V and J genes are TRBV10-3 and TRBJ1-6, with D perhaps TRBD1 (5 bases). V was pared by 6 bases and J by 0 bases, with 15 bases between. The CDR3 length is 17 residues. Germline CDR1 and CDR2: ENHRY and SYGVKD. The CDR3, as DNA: TGTGCCATCAGACCTCAAGGGGCCAGCTCCTATAATTCACCCCTCCACTTT. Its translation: CAIRPQGASSYNSPLHF.